Following are 27 T cell receptor beta chains from one sample sequenced in a study of CD8 T cells in acute hepatitis C reinfection (dated by TCRdb to the early 2020s). What this sample's time point label stands for: naive CD8 control sorted from an acute-time-point sample. To prepare the library, the immunoSEQ multiplex PCR assay was applied. In its TCRdb copy, this immuneACCESS table keeps in-frame sequences only and misses some clones. Where compared with another copy, unresolved V genes explain less than half of these, and the others have no known cause. This sample gives approximately 40,000 clones in total; roughly 85% of them show up just once. Of the sample, roughly 11% falls within the top ten clones. The sequencing sample was made of naive CD8+ T cells from PBMCs. Taken with the paper, the label for cell subset or site translates to: sorted total naive CD45RO-negative CD8+ T cells. The receptors stem from a young woman who spontaneously cleared hepatitis C infection.

The rearrangement uses TRBV27 and TRBJ2-7; D ambiguous. CDR3 size: 13 residues. CDR1 is MNHEY, CDR2 SMNVEV, per germline (reference sequence). The V and J ends lost 5 bases and 3 bases respectively, with 11 bases between them. The CDR3 loop reads CASSTGLDYEQYF. In DNA, the CDR3 is TGTGCCAGCAGTACCGGGCTTGACTACGAGCAGTACTTC.

The chain links TRBV7-9 to TRBJ1-2; D might be TRBD1 (5 bases). This CDR3 spans 16 amino acids. Trimming took off 3 bases at V and 3 bases at J, with 17 bases between the two ends. Germline assignment: CDR1 SEHNR and CDR2 FQNEAQ (reference sequence). This CDR3 is CASSFEKGPLYYGYTF. The CDR3 DNA follows: TGTGCCAGCAGCTTCGAGAAGGGGCCCCTTTACTATGGCTACACCTTC.

This clone showed up just once. The chain carries TRBV7-6 and TRBJ2-2; 8 bases align to TRBD1. V lost 5 bases, J lost 6 bases, and 5 bases stayed unmatched. The germline CDR1 and CDR2 sequences are SGHVS and FNYEAQ. CDR3 length: 14 residues. The DNA of the CDR3 is TGTGCCAGCAGCACAGGGGGAGTCGCCGGGGAGCTGTTTTTT. Translated, it gives CASSTGGVAGELFF.

The V and J genes are TRBV20-1 and TRBJ1-3; D is undetermined. This CDR3 comprises 11 residues. Trimming stripped 3 bases from V and 6 bases from J, with 6 bases between. CDR1 is DFQATT, CDR2 SNEGSKA, per germline (reference sequence). Written as DNA, the CDR3 is TGCAGTGCTAGTCTGACAAACACCATATATTTT. Protein product: CSASLTNTIYF.

The gene calls are TRBV7-6 and TRBJ2-7; 12 positions agree with TRBD2. In germline, CDR1 is SGHVS, CDR2 FNYEAQ. Trimming took 4 bases from V and 4 from J; bases not matched to a gene: 5. The CDR3 covers 15 residues. CDR3 protein: CASSSMTSGSYEQYF. The CDR3 coding sequence is TGTGCCAGCAGCTCAATGACTAGCGGGAGTTACGAGCAGTACTTC.

The chain recombines TRBV7-3 with TRBJ2-5; the match to TRBD1 covers 8 bases. J was trimmed by 2 bases and V by 5 bases; bases with no gene match: 7. CDR1 and CDR2 from the germline V gene are SGHTA and FQGTGA. The CDR3 is made up of 15 amino acids. This CDR3 reads CASSASGGLQETQYF. The CDR3 DNA sequence: TGTGCCAGCAGCGCCTCAGGGGGCCTTCAAGAGACCCAGTACTTC.

The rearrangement joins TRBV19 to TRBJ1-2; 7 bases agree with TRBD1. The CDR3 consists of 13 residues. Germline V gene sequence: CDR1 LNHDA, CDR2 SQIVND (reference sequence). The ends lost 6 bases at V and 7 bases at J; junction bases unmatched: 8. The CDR3 bases are TGTGCCAGTAGCCGCTGGGACAGTCCTGGCTACACCTTC. This codes for CASSRWDSPGYTF.

This rearrangement joins TRBV4-1 to TRBJ1-2, with a weak D call TRBD1 (6 bases). Trimming removed 2 bases at V and 3 bases at J, with 16 bases between. Germline V gives CDR1 MGHRA, CDR2 YSYEKL. The CDR3 spans 16 residues. The CDR3 is CASSQINNRVDYGYTF. The CDR3, as DNA: TGCGCCAGCAGCCAAATTAACAACAGGGTCGACTATGGCTACACCTTC.

The chain uses TRBV11-2 and TRBJ2-7, with D hard to call. V was pared by 0 bases and J by 2 bases, with 8 bases between. This CDR3 is 14 amino acids long. CDR1 is SGHAT, CDR2 FQNNGV, per germline. CDR3 coding DNA: TGTGCCAGCAGCTTAGAGACTGATACCTACGAGCAGTACTTC. Translating gives CASSLETDTYEQYF. Using reference TRBV11-2 and TRBJ2-7 for the parts outside the CDR3, the full variable domain is EAGVAQSPRYKIIEKRQSVAFWCNPISGHATLYWYQQILGQGPKLLIQFQNNGVVDDSQLPKDRFSAERLKGVDSTLKIQPAKLEDSAVYLCASSLETDTYEQYFGPGTRLTVT.

This chain joins TRBV6-5 and TRBJ2-3; the match to TRBD2 covers 9 bases. Trimming at V came to 4 bases and at J to 0 bases, leaving 5 bases not matched to a gene. The CDR3 runs 16 residues. Germline values: CDR1 MNHEY, CDR2 SVGAGI. The DNA of the CDR3 is TGTGCCAGCAGTTCAAGGGGACTAGCTAGCACAGATACGCAGTATTTT. Residues: CASSSRGLASTDTQYF.

This chain joins TRBV2 and TRBJ1-1, with D unclear. Trimming took off 6 bases at V and 1 base at J, with 3 bases between the two ends. Germline CDR1 and CDR2: SNHLY and FYNNEI. The CDR3 length is 11 residues. The CDR3 here is CASRANTEAFF. The CDR3 DNA reads as TGTGCCAGCAGGGCGAACACTGAAGCTTTCTTT.

This chain uses TRBV21-1 with TRBJ2-7; no DNA check was done on the table's D call, TRBD2. TRBV21-1 is noted as a pseudogene. This CDR3 is 15 amino acids long. CDR3 bases: TGTGCCAGCAGCTATAATAGCGGGGGCTCCTACGAGCAGTACTTC. Its protein is CASSYNSGGSYEQYF.

This clone was counted only a few times. This chain links TRBV4-1 with TRBJ1-4, with 7 bases matching TRBD1. CDR3 length: 16 residues. Germline V gives CDR1 MGHRA, CDR2 YSYEKL. With V trimmed by 0 bases and J by 8 bases, 9 bases remained unmatched. CDR3 loop: CASSQDTTGLDEKLFF. CDR3 sequence (DNA): TGCGCCAGCAGCCAAGATACGACAGGGCTCGACGAAAAACTGTTTTTT.

This clone was seen only once. The genes are TRBV2 and TRBJ1-5; the D gene is possibly TRBD1 (5 bases). This CDR3 has 15 amino acids. Between the trimmed V and J ends, which lost 2 bases and 2 bases, there was a span of 10 bases. Germline values: CDR1 SNHLY, CDR2 FYNNEI. The DNA of the CDR3 is TGTGCCAGCAGTGAAATGGGGGGTGGCAATCAGCCCCAGCATTTT. This encodes CASSEMGGGNQPQHF.

This chain links TRBV4-1 with TRBJ2-7; a possible D gene is TRBD1 (7 bases). V lost 4 bases and J lost 1, with 11 bases in between. The CDR3 length is 14 residues. Germline V gene sequence: CDR1 MGHRA, CDR2 YSYEKL. DNA of the CDR3: TGCGCCAGCAGCCGCCAGGGGGGTTCCTACGAGCAGTACTTC. It specifies CASSRQGGSYEQYF.

This clone was observed once. The chain uses TRBV6-6 and TRBJ2-7; tentatively, D is TRBD2 (6 bases). CDR3 length: 15 residues. The germline CDR1 and CDR2 sequences are MNHNY and SVGAGI (reference sequence). Trimming removed 5 bases at V and 7 bases at J, with 21 bases between. CDR3 loop: CASSPPTSSELEQYF. The CDR3 DNA is TGTGCCAGCAGTCCGCCGACTAGTTCTGAGTTAGAGCAGTACTTC.

This clone was seen only a few times. This chain joins TRBV7-6 and TRBJ2-2; 8 nucleotides match TRBD2. The CDR3 covers 16 residues. Losses at the gene ends were 6 bases for V and 6 bases for J; bases not matched to a gene: 12. CDR1 SGHVS and CDR2 FNYEAQ come from the germline V gene. DNA of the CDR3: TGTGCCAGCAGTCCGGATACGGGAGGGCCTTCCGGGGAGCTGTTTTTT. This encodes CASSPDTGGPSGELFF. The entire variable domain, with the rest obtained from reference TRBV7-6 and TRBJ2-2, is as follows: GAGVSQSPRYKVTKRGQDVALRCDPISGHVSLYWYRQALGQGPEFLTYFNYEAQQDKSGLPNDRFSAERPEGSISTLTIQRTEQRDSAMYRCASSPDTGGPSGELFFGEGSRLTVL.

CDR3 nucleotide sequence: TGTGCCAGCAGCCTTCTTACTAGCGGGAGATATGAGCAGTTCTTC. Translating gives CASSLLTSGRYEQFF. The V and J genes are TRBV7-6 and TRBJ2-1, with 11 positions matching TRBD2. CDR1 is SGHVS, CDR2 FNYEAQ, per germline. The CDR3 runs 15 residues. J was trimmed by 8 bases and V by 5 bases; bases with no gene match: 8.

This clone was counted between two and nine times. J is TRBJ1-2 and V is TRBV5-4; D is perhaps TRBD1 (6 bases). Germline assignment: CDR1 SGHNT and CDR2 YYREEE (reference sequence). V was pared by 4 bases and J by 4 bases, with 14 bases between. The CDR3 loop spans 14 amino acids. This CDR3 reads CASSLETGPYGYTF. The CDR3, as DNA: TGTGCCAGCAGCCTGGAGACAGGCCCCTATGGCTACACCTTC.

This chain connects TRBV7-9 to TRBJ2-7; D possibly corresponds to TRBD2 (6 bases). The CDR3 is 14 residues long. Germline CDR1 reads SEHNR; CDR2 reads FQNEAQ (reference sequence). V dropped 3 bases and J dropped 2 bases, with 11 bases sitting between them. This chain's CDR3 is CASSFGGNPYEQYF. The CDR3 region has the DNA TGTGCCAGCAGCTTCGGCGGGAACCCCTACGAGCAGTACTTC.

The CDR3 loop reads CASSEGVGGRSDDEQFF. In DNA form, the CDR3 reads TGCGCCAGCAGTGAAGGAGTCGGCGGGAGGAGCGATGATGAGCAGTTCTTC. The chain employs TRBV10-1 and TRBJ2-1, with 8 bases fitting TRBD2. The germline CDR1 and CDR2 sequences are WNHNN and SYGVQD (reference sequence). With 3 bases clipped from V and 8 bases from J, the junction kept 15 bases outside the gene matches. The CDR3 is 17 residues long.

V usage is TRBV27 and J usage is TRBJ2-7; TRBD1 might be the D (5 bases). Trimming removed 5 bases at V and 2 bases at J, with 7 bases between. Per germline, CDR1 MNHEY and CDR2 SMNVEV (reference sequence). The CDR3 contains 12 residues. CDR3 in amino acids: CASSPGPYEQYF. In DNA form, the CDR3 reads TGTGCCAGCAGTCCAGGGCCCTACGAGCAGTACTTC.

This chain uses TRBV13 with TRBJ1-5; TRBD1 might be the D (6 bases). The germline CDR1 and CDR2 sequences are PRHDT and FYEKMQ (reference sequence). This CDR3 is 13 amino acids long. Trimming left V 0 bases short and J 7 bases short, with 7 bases between. The CDR3: CASSLGTGQPQHF. The DNA of the CDR3 is TGTGCCAGCAGCTTAGGAACAGGGCAGCCCCAGCATTTT.

This clone was observed a handful of times. This chain joins TRBV27 and TRBJ1-1; D might be TRBD1 (5 bases). The germline gives CDR1 MNHEY, CDR2 SMNVEV (reference sequence). The V end lost 6 bases, the J end lost 0 bases, and 11 bases lay between the germline ends. CDR3 length: 14 residues. The CDR3 nucleotides read TGTGCCAGCAGCCTGACAGCCCTGAACACTGAAGCTTTCTTT. It yields the protein CASSLTALNTEAFF.

The V and J genes are TRBV4-1 and TRBJ2-1, with TRBD2 identical over 13 bases. Per germline, CDR1 MGHRA and CDR2 YSYEKL. There are 20 residues in the CDR3. V lost 0 bases, J lost 4 bases, and 12 bases stayed unmatched. The CDR3 DNA is TGCGCCAGCAGCCAAGAGGGAGGGAGGGGACTAGCGGGACCTTACAATGAGCAGTTCTTC. Translation gives CASSQEGGRGLAGPYNEQFF.

J is TRBJ2-3 and V is TRBV7-9; D is ambiguous. V shed 5 bases and J shed 9 bases, with 9 bases lying between them. Germline CDR1 reads SEHNR; CDR2 reads FQNEAQ (reference sequence). The CDR3 runs to 11 residues. The CDR3 DNA follows: TGTGCCAGCAGCCCCTTAGAAACGCAGTATTTT. Translation gives CASSPLETQYF.

The rearrangement uses TRBV6-5 and TRBJ2-1, with D perhaps matching TRBD1 or TRBD2 (5 bases each). V was shortened by 5 bases and J by 10 bases, with 9 bases between the two germline ends. Germline CDR1 is MNHEY and CDR2 is SVGAGI. The CDR3 has 11 amino acids. CDR3 bases: TGTGCCAGCAGTCATGGGACCGAGCAGTTCTTC. Translated, it gives CASSHGTEQFF.